This T cell receptor (beta chain) was documented in a study of T cell responses to AZD1222 COVID-19 vaccine. Overall study findings and caveats: Spike-wide vaccine-associated CD4 TCRs dominated at 160-218 and 743-854. No repertoire was sampled before or during the peak T cell response, only after it. The study identified only six AZD1222 recipients as seropositive at baseline.

This table comes from immunoSEQ multiplex PCR, and its TCRdb copy is limited to in-frame clones, with some not included. The sample comprises about 120,000 clones, roughly 88% of which are singletons, and roughly 3.9% rests with the top ten. A note on this clone: Antigen specificity is unknown.

The specimen comprised peripheral blood, sampled on day 0 of MenACWY control vaccination. The receptor comes from an adult in good health.

In nucleotides, the CDR3 is TGTGCCAGCACGACAGGAATGAACACTGAAGCTTTCTTT. It translates to CASTTGMNTEAFF. This rearrangement joins TRBV18 to TRBJ1-1; D possibly corresponds to TRBD1 (6 bases). Trimming cost V 8 bases and J 0 bases, with 10 bases left between them. This CDR3 region has 13 residues. In germline, CDR1 is KGHSH, CDR2 LQKENI.